These T cell receptor beta chains were read from a single sample in a study of blood T cells in healthy people across ages. TCRdb re-derived calls from the 5' RACE reads in MiXCR, one entry per CDR3 protein. The sample includes fewer than 2 million distinct CDR3 sequences, about two fifths seen only once; the top ten take 20% to 25%. Sequencing was performed on blood. These receptors all stem from a human donor in good health. The CDR3 runs from the conserved cysteine through the conserved F or W. Fields, in order: J gene, V gene, D gene, clone size, CDR3 DNA, CDR3 protein. The D gene is left open where the match is weak. Clone size is stated in some rows and not others, as once, few, many or a class when expanded.

j_call: TRBJ2-1
v_call: TRBV5-6
d_call: -
clone_size: once
cdr3_nt: TGTGCCAGCAGCCCCGGAGAGGAGGGGGAGGGAAATGAGCAGTTCTTC
cdr3_aa: CASSPGEEGEGNEQFF

j_call: TRBJ2-5
v_call: TRBV5-1
d_call: -
clone_size: once
cdr3_nt: TGCGCCAGCGTCTCAGGGGAGACCCAGTACTTC
cdr3_aa: CASVSGETQYF

j_call: TRBJ1-4
v_call: TRBV6-6
d_call: TRBD1
clone_size: -
cdr3_nt: TGTGCCAGCAGCAAAGTGGGACAGCTACTCTCCGGGGAAAAACTGTTTTTT
cdr3_aa: CASSKVGQLLSGEKLFF

j_call: TRBJ2-5
v_call: TRBV6-5
d_call: -
clone_size: -
cdr3_nt: TGTGCCAGCAGTCCCTATGGGGGGACCCAGTACTTC
cdr3_aa: CASSPYGGTQYF

j_call: TRBJ2-7
v_call: TRBV3-1
d_call: -
clone_size: -
cdr3_nt: TGTGCCAGCAGCCAATTCGGCAACGAGCAGTACTTC
cdr3_aa: CASSQFGNEQYF

j_call: TRBJ2-5
v_call: TRBV11-3
d_call: -
clone_size: few
cdr3_nt: TGTGCCAGCAGCTTAGCAGGTCAATTATTGGCGACCCAGTACTTC
cdr3_aa: CASSLAGQLLATQYF

j_call: TRBJ1-2
v_call: TRBV4-3
d_call: -
clone_size: -
cdr3_nt: TGCGCCAGCAGCCAAGAGTTCGTGGGCAGGACTAACTATGGCTACACCTTC
cdr3_aa: CASSQEFVGRTNYGYTF

j_call: TRBJ2-7
v_call: TRBV29-1
d_call: TRBD1
clone_size: few
cdr3_nt: TGCAGCGTTGATGGGCAGGGGGCAACCTACGAGCAGTACTTC
cdr3_aa: CSVDGQGATYEQYF

j_call: TRBJ2-1
v_call: TRBV12-3/TRBV12-4
d_call: TRBD2
clone_size: -
cdr3_nt: TGTGCCAGCAGTTTTTTCAGCGGGGGAAGTAAGCAGTTCTTC
cdr3_aa: CASSFFSGGSKQFF

j_call: TRBJ1-1
v_call: TRBV4-3
d_call: TRBD1
clone_size: -
cdr3_nt: TGCGCCAGCAGCCAAGATCGTGCAGGGGGCACTGAAGCTTTCTTT
cdr3_aa: CASSQDRAGGTEAFF

j_call: TRBJ2-3
v_call: TRBV20-1
d_call: TRBD2
clone_size: -
cdr3_nt: TGCAGTGCTACCAGCGGGGGGGCTACAGATACGCAGTATTTT
cdr3_aa: CSATSGGATDTQYF

j_call: TRBJ2-1
v_call: TRBV20-1
d_call: TRBD2
clone_size: few
cdr3_nt: TGCAGTGGAACCCTTAGCGGGGGGGCCTACAATGAGCAGTTCTTC
cdr3_aa: CSGTLSGGAYNEQFF

j_call: TRBJ2-7
v_call: TRBV7-2
d_call: -
clone_size: few
cdr3_nt: TGTGCCAGCAGCTCAGCCGGTGACCTACTCTACGAGCAGTACTTC
cdr3_aa: CASSSAGDLLYEQYF

j_call: TRBJ1-2
v_call: TRBV5-8
d_call: -
clone_size: few
cdr3_nt: TGTGCCAGCACCCCCCTCGGGGCCTTCTATGGCTACACCTTC
cdr3_aa: CASTPLGAFYGYTF

j_call: TRBJ2-1
v_call: TRBV13
d_call: TRBD2
clone_size: -
cdr3_nt: TGTGCCAGCAGCTCGTCGGCGGAGCGGGGGTACAATGAGCAGTTCTTC
cdr3_aa: CASSSSAERGYNEQFF

j_call: TRBJ1-2
v_call: TRBV4-3
d_call: -
clone_size: -
cdr3_nt: TGCGCCAGCAGCCAAGTTAGGAACGGAGGCTACACCTTC
cdr3_aa: CASSQVRNGGYTF

j_call: TRBJ2-5
v_call: TRBV12-3/TRBV12-4
d_call: -
clone_size: -
cdr3_nt: TGTGCCAGCAGTTACAGGGTTACCCAGTACTTC
cdr3_aa: CASSYRVTQYF

j_call: TRBJ1-2
v_call: TRBV4-2
d_call: -
clone_size: few
cdr3_nt: TGTGCCAGCAGCCTCGAAGCGGGGGTGAGAGGCTACACCTTC
cdr3_aa: CASSLEAGVRGYTF